Listed here are 24 T cell receptor beta chains from one sample, sequenced in a study of cytomegalovirus exposure and HLA in healthy donors. Vbeta (60) and Jbeta (13) primers were used in the PCR. The table came from immunoSEQ multiplex PCR; TCRdb's copy has only in-frame clones and leaves some out. This sample has about 130,000 clones, with roughly 84% found just once. Sequencing was done on a sample of PBMCs. These receptor sequences come from a man in his fifties or sixties in good health and CMV-seronegative.

The chain carries TRBV27 and TRBJ2-3; tentatively, D is TRBD2 (5 bases). The CDR3 runs to 16 residues. Germline values: CDR1 MNHEY, CDR2 SMNVEV (reference sequence). V gave up 4 bases and J gave up 1 base, with 15 bases separating them. The DNA of the CDR3 is TGTGCCAGCAGTTCAGGACTCGCGAGGGGCACAGATACGCAGTATTTT. Translated: CASSSGLARGTDTQYF.

The V call is TRBV27, the J call TRBJ1-2; D perhaps matches TRBD1 (5 bases). Germline V lookup: CDR1 MNHEY, CDR2 SMNVEV (reference sequence). The CDR3 spans 13 residues. The germline V and J ends were trimmed by 8 bases and 3 bases, with 13 bases remaining between them. The CDR3, as DNA: TGTGCCAGCTGGGGGGGGGTTCACTATGGCTACACCTTC. Encoded protein: CASWGGVHYGYTF.

The chain couples TRBV15 to TRBJ2-5; TRBD2 agrees at 8 bases. J lost 3 bases, V lost 4 bases, and 4 bases had no gene match. The CDR3 totals 14 residues. CDR1 and CDR2 from the germline V gene are LNHNV and YYDKDF (reference sequence). The CDR3 region is CATSIFGGEETQYF. The DNA for the CDR3 is TGTGCCACCAGCATCTTCGGGGGGGAAGAGACCCAGTACTTC.

This clone has only one observation. Different DNA sequences within this sample yield the same CDR3. CDR3 residues: CASSVPRQGDTEAFF. As DNA, the CDR3 is TGCGCCAGCAGCGTACCTAGGCAGGGTGACACTGAAGCTTTCTTT. The V and J genes are TRBV5-1 and TRBJ1-1; tentatively, D is TRBD1 (5 bases). Germline CDR1 is SGHRS and CDR2 is YFSETQ. This CDR3 is 15 amino acids long. Trimming left V 4 bases short and J 3 bases short, with 16 bases between.

The V gene is TRBV5-1, the J gene TRBJ2-2, with 7 positions matching TRBD1. V trimming: 3 bases; J trimming: 7 bases; junction bases outside the gene matches: 9. This CDR3 comprises 15 residues. Germline lookup yields CDR1 SGHRS and CDR2 YFSETQ. CDR3 DNA: TGCGCCAGCAGCTCACGACAGGGTTGGGACGGGGAGCTGTTTTTT. Amino acids: CASSSRQGWDGELFF.

The V and J genes are TRBV6-1 and TRBJ2-2; 7 bases map to TRBD1. Trimming took 6 bases from V and 8 from J; bases not matched to a gene: 12. The CDR3 has 15 amino acids. Germline lookup yields CDR1 MNHNS and CDR2 SASEGT. The CDR3 DNA reads TGTGCCAGCAGAGGACAGGCGAGAGTGGCTGGGGAGCTGTTTTTT. It specifies CASRGQARVAGELFF.

The chain has TRBV7-3 and TRBJ2-7, with D possibly TRBD2 on 5 matching bases. The germline V gene has CDR1 SGHTA and CDR2 FQGTGA. V was pared by 1 base and J by 0 bases, with 10 bases between. The length of the CDR3 is 15 residues. Here the CDR3 reads CASSLSGQFSYEQYF. Written as DNA, the CDR3 is TGTGCCAGCAGCTTAAGCGGGCAGTTCTCCTACGAGCAGTACTTC.

Only one count was recorded for this clone. This chain links TRBV30 with TRBJ2-7; 8 bases fit TRBD1. Trimming at V came to 0 bases and at J to 4 bases, leaving 5 bases not matched to a gene. From germline, CDR1 is GTSNPN and CDR2 SVGIG (reference sequence). The CDR3 is 14 amino acids. Here the CDR3 DNA reads TGTGCCTGGAGTGTGGATCAGGGGGCTTACGAGCAGTACTTC. It codes for CAWSVDQGAYEQYF.

The chain links TRBV6-5 to TRBJ2-2, with 13 bases lining up with TRBD2. CDR3 size: 15 residues. V was pared by 4 bases and J by 4 bases, with 0 bases of the junction left unmatched. Germline CDR1 MNHEY, CDR2 SVGAGI. DNA of the CDR3: TGTGCCAGCAGTTGGACTAGCGGGGGCACCGGGGAGCTGTTTTTT. Protein product: CASSWTSGGTGELFF.

The chain combines TRBV19 with TRBJ2-7; 7 bases match TRBD1. Unmatched junction bases numbered 3, after V lost 5 bases and J lost 5 bases. Per germline, CDR1 LNHDA and CDR2 SQIVND (reference sequence). The CDR3 has 12 residues. The CDR3, as DNA: TGTGCCAGTAGTGACACAGGGGACGAGCAGTACTTC. Its translation is CASSDTGDEQYF.

This clone was observed a few times. The chain recombines TRBV6-1 with TRBJ1-5; D gene ambiguous. V was trimmed by 1 base and J by 10 bases, leaving 11 bases between them. This CDR3 has 13 amino acids. Germline CDR1 is MNHNS and CDR2 is SASEGT. The CDR3 bases are TGTGCCAGCAGTGAAGTCCCCCGAGAACCCCAGCATTTT. This encodes CASSEVPREPQHF.

This chain connects TRBV10-1 to TRBJ2-3; D is unresolved. V dropped 5 bases and J dropped 2 bases, with 8 bases sitting between them. Germline V CDR1 and CDR2: WNHNN, SYGVQD (reference sequence). There are 13 residues in the CDR3. The CDR3 coding sequence is TGCGCCAGCAGTAGCCTGTACACAGATACGCAGTATTTT. Its protein is CASSSLYTDTQYF.

The rearrangement links TRBV14 to TRBJ2-1, with TRBD1 as a possible D gene (5 bases). The CDR3 is made up of 14 amino acids. V lost 4 bases to trimming and J lost 6 bases, with 13 bases between them. Germline V gene lookup returns CDR1 SGHDN and CDR2 FVKESK. The CDR3: CASSPLTDSNEQFF. As DNA, the CDR3 is TGTGCCAGCAGCCCACTGACCGACAGCAATGAGCAGTTCTTC. Full variable domain (outside the CDR3, taken from reference TRBV14 and TRBJ2-1): EAGVTQFPSHSVIEKGQTVTLRCDPISGHDNLYWYRRVMGKEIKFLLHFVKESKQDESGMPNNRFLAERTGGTYSTLKVQPAELEDSGVYFCASSPLTDSNEQFFGPGTRLTVL.

The J gene is TRBJ2-1, the V gene TRBV2, with 14 bases aligning to TRBD2. Germline lookup yields CDR1 SNHLY and CDR2 FYNNEI. CDR3 size: 17 residues. J gave up 3 bases and V 6 bases, and 7 bases lay outside the gene matches. CDR3 amino acids: CASSSGLAGGIYNEQFF. CDR3 coding DNA: TGTGCCAGCAGCTCCGGACTAGCGGGGGGTATCTACAATGAGCAGTTCTTC.

V usage is TRBV9 and J usage is TRBJ2-1; 7 bases agree with TRBD2. The CDR3 totals 15 residues. Trimming at V came to 4 bases and at J to 4 bases, leaving 8 bases not matched to a gene. The germline gives CDR1 SGDLS, CDR2 YYNGEE. CDR3 DNA: TGTGCCAGCAGCTCCTGGGGAGCGGGATACAATGAGCAGTTCTTC. Residues: CASSSWGAGYNEQFF.

This chain links TRBV4-2 with TRBJ2-1, with 8 bases matching TRBD2. Trimming cost V 1 base and J 7 bases; bases outside gene matches: 9. This CDR3 comprises 16 residues. CDR1 is LGHNA and CDR2 is YNFKEQ in the germline V gene. The CDR3 coding sequence is TGTGCCAGCAGCCAAGCGGGGGGGGATGGCGGGAATGAGCAGTTCTTC. Amino acids: CASSQAGGDGGNEQFF.

The sample holds one count of this clone. The same CDR3 arises from other DNA sequences in this sample as well. This chain links TRBV5-1 with TRBJ2-2; the match to TRBD1 covers 9 bases. V was clipped by 3 bases and J by 2 bases; unmatched bases: 2. CDR3 length: 15 amino acids. Germline CDR1 reads SGHRS; CDR2 reads YFSETQ. The CDR3 coding sequence is TGCGCCAGCAGCTCGGGACAGGGTAACACCGGGGAGCTGTTTTTT. It translates to CASSSGQGNTGELFF.

For this clone: Within the sample, other DNA sequences also encode this same CDR3. The rearrangement uses TRBV9 and TRBJ1-2; 9 nucleotides match TRBD1. CDR3 length equals 13 residues. V lost 4 bases to trimming and J lost 6 bases; unmatched junction nucleotides: 4. Germline-derived CDR1 and CDR2 are SGDLS and YYNGEE. The CDR3 bases are TGTGCCAGCAGCACCTGGACAGGGGATGGCTACACCTTC. Its protein is CASSTWTGDGYTF.

The chain is built from TRBV5-1 and TRBJ1-5; no firm D call. V was shortened by 0 bases and J by 1 base, with 11 bases between the two germline ends. In germline, CDR1 is SGHRS, CDR2 YFSETQ. CDR3 length: 16 amino acids. Here the CDR3 reads CASSLGPGRSNQPQHF. The CDR3 DNA is TGCGCCAGCAGCTTGGGCCCCGGGAGGAGCAATCAGCCCCAGCATTTT.

The chain is built from TRBV29-1 and TRBJ2-7; TRBD1 might be the D (6 bases). CDR1 and CDR2 from the germline V gene are SQVTM and ANQGSEA. The CDR3 spans 13 residues. The V end lost 5 bases, the J end lost 4 bases, and 15 bases lay between the germline ends. The CDR3 reads CSVKWAGQYEQYF. The CDR3 DNA reads as TGCAGCGTTAAATGGGCAGGACAGTACGAGCAGTACTTC.

The rearrangement joins TRBV5-8 to TRBJ2-1, with D hard to call. The CDR3 length is 13 residues. Trimming stripped 2 bases from V and 14 bases from J, with 17 bases between. From germline, CDR1 is SGHTS and CDR2 YDEGEE. In DNA form, the CDR3 reads TGTGCCAGCAGCTTAAAGTCGGCGGCGTACAAGTTCTTC. Amino acid sequence: CASSLKSAAYKFF.

This sequence joins TRBV30 and TRBJ2-1; 13 nucleotides line up with TRBD2. The CDR3 covers 17 residues. J lost 0 bases, V lost 3 bases, and 5 bases had no gene match. The germline V gene has CDR1 GTSNPN and CDR2 SVGIG (reference sequence). CDR3 in amino acids: CAWRRLAGGSSYNEQFF. CDR3 coding DNA: TGTGCCTGGAGAAGACTAGCGGGGGGAAGCTCCTACAATGAGCAGTTCTTC.

This rearrangement joins TRBV5-8 to TRBJ2-3, with D unclear. The V end was cut by 2 bases, the J end by 0 bases, with 16 bases between. The CDR3 is 17 amino acids. Germline V CDR1 and CDR2: SGHTS, YDEGEE. DNA of the CDR3: TGTGCCAGCAGCTTCCCCGACTTTCCCTTTAGCACAGATACGCAGTATTTT. Translation: CASSFPDFPFSTDTQYF.

This chain links TRBV30 with TRBJ1-5; TRBD1 matches 7 bases. The CDR3 is made up of 14 amino acids. The trim removed 4 bases at V and 5 bases at J, leaving 8 bases unmatched. The germline gives CDR1 GTSNPN, CDR2 SVGIG (reference sequence). This CDR3 reads CAWNSGQGDQPQHF. DNA for the CDR3: TGTGCCTGGAACTCAGGGCAGGGGGATCAGCCCCAGCATTTT.